A single sample gave rise to the 25 T cell receptor beta chains below, sequenced in a study of human T cells and chemical hapten exposure. Time point denoted: pre-sensitization, week 0. Treatment meaning: therapeutic diphenylcyclopropenone sensitization with weekly scalp DPC. TCRdb redid the calling of the RACE reads with MiXCR, one entry per CDR3 protein. There are approximately 80,000 distinct CDR3 sequences in the sample; around 15% occur only once, and over 3.5% lies in the top ten. The specimen comprised whole blood, sampled in connection with sensitization to the hapten diphenylcyclopropenone (DPC). All receptors come from a woman aged 45-65 years with alopecia areata. Some clones in this sample may be carry-over from other donors' samples.

This clonotype showed up just a few times. The rearrangement links TRBV6-6 to TRBJ1-1; D gene ambiguous. The CDR3 loop spans 12 amino acids. V lost 2 bases and J 1 base, leaving 2 bases between the germline ends. Germline assignment: CDR1 MNHNY and CDR2 SVGAGI (reference sequence). The CDR3 loop is CASSYANTEAFF. DNA of the CDR3: TGTGCCAGCAGTTACGCGAACACTGAAGCTTTCTTT.

There are a few counts of this clonotype. This chain's CDR3 is CAISDRDRAGGASEQYF. The CDR3 DNA reads TGTGCCATCAGTGATCGGGATAGGGCAGGTGGGGCTTCCGAGCAGTACTTC. This rearrangement joins TRBV10-3 to TRBJ2-7; TRBD1 or TRBD2 may be the D gene (5 bases each). In germline, CDR1 is ENHRY, CDR2 SYGVKD. The CDR3 extends over 17 amino acids. With 3 bases removed from V and 6 bases from J, the gap between germline ends came to 24 bases.

There are many counts of this clonotype. J is TRBJ2-2 and V is TRBV6-1; either TRBD1 or TRBD2 may supply D (6 bases each). Per the germline V gene, CDR1 is MNHNS and CDR2 is SASEGT. V was trimmed by 7 bases and J by 5 bases, leaving 17 bases between them. The CDR3 is 15 residues long. The CDR3 sequence is CASKGGGGRTGELFF. The CDR3 DNA reads as TGTGCCAGCAAGGGAGGTGGGGGCCGGACCGGGGAGCTGTTTTTT.

This sequence joins TRBV5-4 and TRBJ2-7; D may be TRBD1 or TRBD2 (6 bases each). Trimming pared 3 bases from V and 1 base from J, leaving 11 bases between. This CDR3 contains 14 residues. The germline V gene encodes CDR1 SGHNT and CDR2 YYREEE (reference sequence). In DNA form, the CDR3 reads TGTGCCAGCAGCTGGGGGGACATATCCTACGAGCAGTACTTC. It is translated as CASSWGDISYEQYF. Complete variable domain (other parts from reference TRBV5-4 and TRBJ2-7): ETGVTQSPTHLIKTRGQQVTLRCSSQSGHNTVSWYQQALGQGPQFIFQYYREEENGRGNFPPRFSGLQFPNYSSELNVNALELDDSALYLCASSWGDISYEQYFGPGTRLTVT.

This chain uses TRBV7-2 with TRBJ2-4; the D call may be TRBD1 or TRBD2 (5 bases each). This CDR3 has 16 residues. V shed 0 bases and J shed 2 bases, with 11 bases lying between them. Germline CDR1 reads SGHTA; CDR2 reads FQGNSA. The chain's CDR3 is CASSLANGGPKNIQYF. CDR3 coding DNA: TGTGCCAGCAGCTTAGCGAATGGGGGACCCAAAAACATTCAGTACTTC. Looking up the rest from reference TRBV7-2 and TRBJ2-4 gives the full variable domain: GAGVSQSPSNKVTEKGKDVELRCDPISGHTALYWYRQSLGQGLEFLIYFQGNSAPDKSGLPSDRFSAERTGGSVSTLTIQRTQQEDSAVYLCASSLANGGPKNIQYFGAGTRLSVL.

Only a few counts were recorded for this clonotype. The chain employs TRBV15 and TRBJ2-7; the D is unclear. CDR1 is LNHNV, CDR2 YYDKDF, per germline (reference sequence). The CDR3 runs 12 residues. V was shortened by 0 bases and J by 3 bases, with 3 bases between the two germline ends. The CDR3 loop is CATSRDGYEQYF. CDR3 nucleotide sequence: TGTGCCACCAGCAGAGACGGCTACGAGCAGTACTTC.

The chain uses TRBV7-2 and TRBJ1-3; D is ambiguous. Trimming removed 4 bases at V and 0 bases at J, with 13 bases between. There are 16 residues in the CDR3. Per germline, CDR1 SGHTA and CDR2 FQGNSA. The CDR3 bases are TGTGCCAGCAGCTATGTGATGAGGGCCTCTGGAAACACCATATATTTT. This translates into CASSYVMRASGNTIYF. The entire variable domain, with the rest obtained from reference TRBV7-2 and TRBJ1-3, is as follows: GAGVSQSPSNKVTEKGKDVELRCDPISGHTALYWYRQSLGQGLEFLIYFQGNSAPDKSGLPSDRFSAERTGGSVSTLTIQRTQQEDSAVYLCASSYVMRASGNTIYFGEGSWLTVV.

This sequence joins TRBV6-1 and TRBJ2-1; 7 bases agree with TRBD2. J was trimmed by 3 bases and V by 1 base; bases with no gene match: 0. This CDR3 is 14 amino acids long. Germline values: CDR1 MNHNS, CDR2 SASEGT. The CDR3 here is CASSEVAGYNEQFF. DNA of the CDR3: TGTGCCAGCAGTGAAGTAGCGGGCTACAATGAGCAGTTCTTC.

This clonotype was recorded at least ten times. The J gene is TRBJ1-1, the V gene TRBV12-3 or TRBV12-4; D perhaps matches TRBD1 (5 bases). This CDR3 has 11 residues. Deletions cut 3 bases from V and 8 bases from J, with 7 bases between. CDR3 protein: CASSFGTEAFF. The CDR3 DNA reads as TGTGCCAGCAGTTTCGGGACGGAAGCTTTCTTT.

This clonotype occurred a few times. The chain links TRBV5-1 to TRBJ2-6, with a possible D match to TRBD1 (5 bases). The CDR3 contains 15 residues. V lost 0 bases, J lost 8 bases, and 12 bases lay in between. Germline V gives CDR1 SGHRS, CDR2 YFSETQ. The CDR3 nucleotides read TGCGCCAGCAGCTTGGCGGCAGGGCTGACCAACGTCCTGACTTTC. It yields the protein CASSLAAGLTNVLTF.

The V and J genes are TRBV3-1 and TRBJ1-2; the D gene is possibly TRBD1 (5 bases). Trimming took 2 bases from V and 8 from J, leaving 18 bases between them. In germline, CDR1 is LGHDT, CDR2 YNNKEL (reference sequence). The CDR3 covers 15 residues. CDR3 loop: CASSQTSGGYVGYTF. CDR3 in DNA: TGTGCCAGCAGCCAAACCTCCGGGGGGTATGTGGGCTACACCTTC. The full variable domain, its missing parts supplied by reference TRBV3-1 and TRBJ1-2, is DTAVSQTPKYLVTQMGNDKSIKCEQNLGHDTMYWYKQDSKKFLKIMFSYNNKELIINETVPNRFSPKSPDKAHLNLHINSLELGDSAVYFCASSQTSGGYVGYTFGSGTRLTVV.

This clonotype was seen at least ten times. The chain combines TRBV3-1 with TRBJ1-1; D unclear. CDR3 length: 15 residues. Germline V gene lookup returns CDR1 LGHDT and CDR2 YNNKEL (reference sequence). V was trimmed by 1 base and J by 5 bases, leaving 14 bases between them. The CDR3 DNA reads as TGTGCCAGCAGCCAAGGCGTCCGGGTCTGGACTGAAGCTTTCTTT. Its translation: CASSQGVRVWTEAFF.

The chain has TRBV7-9 and TRBJ2-2; TRBD1 matches at 8 bases. The V gene's germline CDR1 is SEHNR and CDR2 FQNEAQ (reference sequence). CDR3 length: 15 amino acids. Losses at the gene ends were 4 bases for V and 0 bases for J; bases not matched to a gene: 1. The CDR3 region is CASSWGQANTGELFF. The CDR3 coding sequence is TGTGCCAGCAGCTGGGGACAGGCGAACACCGGGGAGCTGTTTTTT.

This sequence joins TRBV13 and TRBJ2-1, with D possibly being TRBD1 (5 bases). This CDR3 has 11 amino acids. Trimming cost V 5 bases and J 10 bases, with 9 bases left between them. Germline CDR1 and CDR2: PRHDT and FYEKMQ (reference sequence). CDR3 DNA sequence: TGTGCCAGCAGCACCCGGACAGAGCAGTTCTTC. Translating it yields CASSTRTEQFF. The entire variable domain, with the rest obtained from reference TRBV13 and TRBJ2-1, is as follows: AAGVIQSPRHLIKEKRETATLKCYPIPRHDTVYWYQQGPGQDPQFLISFYEKMQSDKGSIPDRFSAQQFSDYHSELNMSSLELGDSALYFCASSTRTEQFFGPGTRLTVL.

The chain combines TRBV5-6 with TRBJ1-3, with D perhaps matching TRBD1 (5 bases). Trimming shortened V by 1 base and J by 2 bases, and 10 bases separated the two germline ends. CDR1 SGHDT and CDR2 YYEEEE come from the germline V gene. The CDR3 has 15 residues. CDR3 DNA sequence: TGTGCCAGCAGCTTGTGGGCAGGGACTGGAAACACCATATATTTT. It codes for CASSLWAGTGNTIYF.

There are a few counts of this clonotype. The chain recombines TRBV12-3 or TRBV12-4 with TRBJ1-1; 8 bases fit TRBD1. V gave up 4 bases and J gave up 6 bases; unmatched junction bases: 7. The CDR3 has 14 amino acids. This CDR3 reads CASSSATGEAEAFF. The CDR3 DNA sequence: TGTGCCAGCAGTTCGGCGACAGGGGAGGCTGAAGCTTTCTTT.

V and J are TRBV20-1 and TRBJ2-3; D not resolved. In germline, CDR1 is DFQATT, CDR2 SNEGSKA (reference sequence). With 3 bases removed from V and 6 bases from J, the gap between germline ends came to 10 bases. CDR3 length: 12 residues. The DNA for the CDR3 is TGCAGTGCTAGCATCGGGTTTGATACGCAGTATTTT. It codes for CSASIGFDTQYF.

The chain joins TRBV10-3 to TRBJ2-5; 11 bases line up with TRBD1. The V gene's germline CDR1 is ENHRY and CDR2 SYGVKD. The CDR3 covers 13 residues. V lost 6 bases, J lost 5 bases, and 2 bases stayed unmatched. The CDR3 sequence is CAISRTGGETQYF. The DNA of the CDR3 is TGTGCCATCAGCCGGACAGGGGGCGAGACCCAGTACTTC.

The chain links TRBV18 to TRBJ2-7, with a weak D call TRBD1 (6 bases). The ends were cut back, 4 bases at V and 2 bases at J, with 15 bases in the middle. The CDR3 runs 15 residues. Germline V gene sequence: CDR1 KGHSH, CDR2 LQKENI. The CDR3 is CASSQGTTGTYEQYF. CDR3 DNA sequence: TGTGCCAGCTCACAAGGGACAACCGGGACCTACGAGCAGTACTTC.

This clonotype occurred a few times. The V call is TRBV12-3 or TRBV12-4, the J call TRBJ1-2; 8 bases are a match to TRBD1. The CDR3 contains 14 residues. The V and J ends lost 7 bases and 2 bases, in that order; junction bases with no gene match: 6. CDR3 bases: TGTGCCAGCACCCTGGACAGGGCGAACTATGGCTACACCTTC. As protein: CASTLDRANYGYTF.

The J gene is TRBJ2-2, the V gene TRBV7-9; no clear D. CDR1 and CDR2 from the germline V gene are SEHNR and FQNEAQ (reference sequence). This CDR3 spans 13 amino acids. With 6 bases removed from V and 4 bases from J, the gap between germline ends came to 9 bases. The CDR3, as DNA: TGTGCCAGCAGTGAATACTCCACCGGGGAGCTGTTTTTT. Protein product: CASSEYSTGELFF. Together with reference TRBV7-9 and TRBJ2-2, the CDR3 gives the full variable domain: DTGVSQNPRHKITKRGQNVTFRCDPISEHNRLYWYRQTLGQGPEFLTYFQNEAQLEKSRLLSDRFSAERPKGSFSTLEIQRTEQGDSAMYLCASSEYSTGELFFGEGSRLTVL.

This clonotype has more than one count but fewer than ten. This chain joins TRBV28 and TRBJ2-5; 12 positions match TRBD2. From germline, CDR1 is MDHEN and CDR2 SYDVKM. The V gene end was trimmed by 8 bases and the J gene end by 5 bases; junction bases not matched to a gene: 6. This CDR3 has 14 amino acids. For the CDR3, the DNA is TGTGCCAGCCTGACTAGCGGGAGAGGGGAGACCCAGTACTTC. Translated: CASLTSGRGETQYF. The whole variable domain, filled in from reference TRBV28 and TRBJ2-5, reads DVKVTQSSRYLVKRTGEKVFLECVQDMDHENMFWYRQDPGLGLRLIYFSYDVKMKEKGDIPEGYSVSREKKERFSLILESASTNQTSMYLCASLTSGRGETQYFGPGTRLLVL.

The chain is built from TRBV4-3 and TRBJ1-1, with D hard to call. With 3 bases removed from V and 11 bases from J, the gap between germline ends came to 16 bases. Looked up from germline, CDR1 is LGHNA and CDR2 is YSLEER. The CDR3 sequence is 13 residues long. The CDR3 nucleotides are TGCGCCAGCAGCCACAGGATGGAGGGTTCGGCTTTCTTT. This codes for CASSHRMEGSAFF.

Written as DNA, the CDR3 is TGTGCAAGTCGCTTTGTTTCTCCGGGACAGGGGGAACAAGAGACCCAGTACTTC. This codes for CASRFVSPGQGEQETQYF. The chain is built from TRBV12-2 and TRBJ2-5; the table assigns TRBD1, which was not confirmed against the DNA. TRBV12-2 is described as a pseudogene. This CDR3 is 18 amino acids long.

The table lists this clonotype with many counts. This chain joins TRBV20-1 and TRBJ2-3; possibly TRBD1 for D (5 bases). The CDR3 consists of 18 residues. V shed 6 bases and J shed 0 bases, with 25 bases lying between them. Germline CDR1 and CDR2: DFQATT and SNEGSKA (reference sequence). CDR3 bases: TGCAGTGCCACTAACGTAGGGGCAGATTACTTCAGCACAGATACGCAGTATTTT. Amino acids: CSATNVGADYFSTDTQYF.